The rows below give T cell receptor beta chains drawn from one sample of a study of blood T cell repertoires in COVID-19. The repertoire was sequenced with immunoSEQ multiplex PCR; TCRdb's copy has only in-frame clones and lacks some. The table has roughly 100,000 clones, about four fifths seen once; the top ten hold around 18%. Material: peripheral blood. All receptors derive from a woman aged 80 or over with active or convalescent COVID-19. CDR3s include the opening cysteine and the closing phenylalanine or tryptophan. The D gene is left open where the match is weak. Size values are once, few and many counts, or a class for expanded clones, and some rows have none.

CDR3aa: CATRLSGANVLTF
CDR3nt: TGTGCCACCCGGTTGTCTGGGGCCAACGTCCTGACTTTC
v_gene: TRBV28
d_gene: NA
abundance: NA
j_gene: TRBJ2-6

CDR3aa: CASSPLWEGQTTQETQYF
CDR3nt: TGTGCCAGCAGCCCCTTATGGGAAGGACAGACCACTCAAGAGACCCAGTACTTC
v_gene: TRBV7-2
d_gene: NA
abundance: NA
j_gene: TRBJ2-5

CDR3aa: CASTQGLGNQPQHF
CDR3nt: TGTGCCAGTACGCAGGGTCTCGGCAATCAGCCCCAGCATTTT
v_gene: TRBV19
d_gene: NA
abundance: NA
j_gene: TRBJ1-5

CDR3aa: CASTTGKYQPQHF
CDR3nt: TGTGCCAGCACCACAGGGAAGTATCAGCCCCAGCATTTT
v_gene: TRBV12-3/TRBV12-4
d_gene: NA
abundance: few
j_gene: TRBJ1-5

CDR3aa: CASSPTPDNYEQYF
CDR3nt: TGTGCCAGCAGTCCCACCCCCGACAACTACGAGCAGTACTTC
v_gene: TRBV2
d_gene: NA
abundance: NA
j_gene: TRBJ2-7

CDR3aa: CATSESGGYEQYF
CDR3nt: TGTGCCACCAGTGAGTCAGGGGGCTACGAGCAGTACTTC
v_gene: TRBV24-1
d_gene: TRBD1
abundance: few
j_gene: TRBJ2-7

CDR3aa: CSVVGGWGTEAFF
CDR3nt: TGCAGCGTTGTGGGGGGATGGGGCACTGAAGCTTTCTTT
v_gene: TRBV29-1
d_gene: NA
abundance: NA
j_gene: TRBJ1-1

CDR3aa: CATSRTQGARSYEQYF
CDR3nt: TGTGCCACCAGCAGAACACAGGGGGCTCGATCCTACGAGCAGTACTTC
v_gene: TRBV15
d_gene: TRBD1
abundance: NA
j_gene: TRBJ2-7

CDR3aa: CASSPLAGGPSDEQFF
CDR3nt: TGTGCCAGCAGTCCCCTAGCGGGAGGGCCCTCGGATGAGCAGTTCTTC
v_gene: TRBV27
d_gene: TRBD2
abundance: NA
j_gene: TRBJ2-1

CDR3aa: CASSLFERAEQYF
CDR3nt: TGTGCCAGCAGCCTATTTGAGAGGGCCGAGCAGTACTTC
v_gene: TRBV7-9
d_gene: NA
abundance: NA
j_gene: TRBJ2-7

CDR3aa: CASRRGGSYEQYF
CDR3nt: TGTGCCAGCAGGAGGGGGGGGTCCTACGAGCAGTACTTC
v_gene: TRBV2
d_gene: NA
abundance: NA
j_gene: TRBJ2-7

CDR3aa: CASSQDWDSSYEQYF
CDR3nt: TGCGCCAGCAGCCAAGATTGGGACAGCTCCTACGAGCAGTACTTC
v_gene: TRBV4-3
d_gene: TRBD1
abundance: once
j_gene: TRBJ2-7

CDR3aa: CASSKGLAGVGEQFF
CDR3nt: TGTGCCAGCAGCAAGGGACTAGCGGGAGTTGGGGAGCAGTTCTTC
v_gene: TRBV7-3
d_gene: TRBD2
abundance: NA
j_gene: TRBJ2-1

CDR3aa: CASSLLAGGNYNEQFF
CDR3nt: TGTGCCAGCAGCTTACTAGCGGGAGGGAATTACAATGAGCAGTTCTTC
v_gene: TRBV7-8
d_gene: TRBD2
abundance: NA
j_gene: TRBJ2-1

CDR3aa: CASSFPSGRSTDTQYF
CDR3nt: TGTGCCAGCAGTTTCCCTAGCGGGAGGAGCACAGATACGCAGTATTTT
v_gene: TRBV6-6
d_gene: TRBD2
abundance: NA
j_gene: TRBJ2-3

CDR3aa: CASSLDPGHWDTEKLFF
CDR3nt: TGTGCCAGCAGCTTAGACCCGGGACATTGGGACACCGAAAAACTGTTTTTT
v_gene: TRBV7-9
d_gene: NA
abundance: NA
j_gene: TRBJ1-4

CDR3aa: CASSLAWAGDHGYTF
CDR3nt: TGTGCCAGCAGCTTAGCGTGGGCAGGGGACCATGGCTACACCTTC
v_gene: TRBV7-2
d_gene: NA
abundance: NA
j_gene: TRBJ1-2

CDR3aa: CASKRTGGTNYGYTF
CDR3nt: TGTGCCAGCAAAAGGACAGGCGGCACTAACTATGGCTACACCTTC
v_gene: TRBV6-5
d_gene: TRBD1
abundance: NA
j_gene: TRBJ1-2

CDR3aa: CASSIRRVFGTDTQYF
CDR3nt: TGTGCCAGTAGTATTCGGCGGGTCTTTGGCACAGATACGCAGTATTTT
v_gene: TRBV19
d_gene: NA
abundance: NA
j_gene: TRBJ2-3

CDR3aa: CASSRDRGISQPQHF
CDR3nt: TGTGCCAGCAGCCGGGACAGGGGGATCTCTCAGCCCCAGCATTTT
v_gene: TRBV7-2
d_gene: TRBD1
abundance: NA
j_gene: TRBJ1-5

CDR3aa: CASSLVWEENYGYTF
CDR3nt: TGTGCCAGCAGCTTGGTTTGGGAGGAGAACTATGGCTACACCTTC
v_gene: TRBV5-6
d_gene: NA
abundance: once
j_gene: TRBJ1-2

CDR3aa: CASTWNTEAFF
CDR3nt: TGTGCCAGCACGTGGAACACTGAAGCTTTCTTT
v_gene: TRBV2
d_gene: NA
abundance: NA
j_gene: TRBJ1-1

CDR3aa: CSASDRRAAGELFF
CDR3nt: TGCAGCGCTTCGGACAGACGGGCGGCCGGGGAGCTGTTTTTT
v_gene: TRBV29-1
d_gene: NA
abundance: few
j_gene: TRBJ2-2

CDR3aa: CASRSDRGPLNLEPQHF
CDR3nt: TGTGCCAGTAGATCCGACAGGGGACCCCTAAATTTGGAACCCCAGCATTTT
v_gene: TRBV19
d_gene: TRBD1
abundance: NA
j_gene: TRBJ1-5